The subject of this entry is one T cell receptor beta chain. Its antigen remains unidentified. This specimen belongs to a study of Ad26.COV2.S vaccination and SARS-CoV-2 variants. Study context: The Ad26.COV2.S arm of the COV1001 trial was where the donor was placed.

The length of the CDR3 is 14 residues. Trimming removed 6 bases from V and 3 bases from J; junction bases left unmatched: 4. The germline V gene encodes CDR1 KGHSH and CDR2 LQKENI. The treatment is: some 20 received Ad26.COV2.S at low or high dose, single or two shots; five or six received placebo; per-sample allocation not given. Each sample was drawn 63 days after the first injection (of vaccine or placebo). Cohort 1b enrolled adults aged 18-55 years in Boston. Study-wide results and caveats: Non-spike TCR breadth showed similarity between vaccine and placebo recipients. Vaccine recipients showed a spike-specific TCR breadth that was higher than in placebo recipients.

Measured with immunoSEQ multiplex PCR; TCRdb has only the in-frame clones, and not every one. The repertoire holds roughly 240,000 clones, 70% to 90% seen once, with roughly 10% in the top ten. V gene TRBV18 combines with J gene TRBJ2-7, with 11 bases fitting TRBD1. The sequenced sample was peripheral blood, obtained in a trial of Ad26.COV2.S vaccine versus placebo. This receptor was obtained from a person aged 18-60 years who received the Ad26.COV2.S COVID-19 vaccine or a placebo. DNA for the CDR3: TGTGCCAGCTCCACCGGGACAGGGGGCTACGAGCAGTACTTC. Its protein is CASSTGTGGYEQYF.